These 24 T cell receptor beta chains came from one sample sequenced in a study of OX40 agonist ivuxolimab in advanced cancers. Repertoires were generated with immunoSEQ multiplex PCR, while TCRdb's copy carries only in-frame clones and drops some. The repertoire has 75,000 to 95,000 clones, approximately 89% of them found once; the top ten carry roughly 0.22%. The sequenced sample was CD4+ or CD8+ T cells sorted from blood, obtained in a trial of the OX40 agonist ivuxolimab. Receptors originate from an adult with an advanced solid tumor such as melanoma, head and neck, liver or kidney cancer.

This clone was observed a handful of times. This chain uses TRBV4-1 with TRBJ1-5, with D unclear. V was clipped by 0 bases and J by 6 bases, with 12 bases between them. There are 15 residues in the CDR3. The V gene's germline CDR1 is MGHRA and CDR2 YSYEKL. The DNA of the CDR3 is TGCGCCAGCAGCCAAGATTGGGGTCTAGGTCAGCCCCAGCATTTT. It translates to CASSQDWGLGQPQHF.

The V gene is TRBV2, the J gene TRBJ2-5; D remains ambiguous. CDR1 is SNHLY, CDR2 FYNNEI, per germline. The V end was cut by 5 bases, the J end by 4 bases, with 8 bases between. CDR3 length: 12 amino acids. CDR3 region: CASSWTVETQYF. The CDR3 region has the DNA TGTGCCAGCAGTTGGACCGTAGAGACCCAGTACTTC.

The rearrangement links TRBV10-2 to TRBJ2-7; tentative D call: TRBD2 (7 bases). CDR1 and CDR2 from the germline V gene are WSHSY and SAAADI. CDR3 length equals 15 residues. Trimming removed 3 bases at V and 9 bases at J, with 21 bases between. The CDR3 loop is CASSEVRGRGGMQYV. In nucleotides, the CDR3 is TGCGCCAGCAGTGAAGTGCGGGGGCGCGGGGGTATGCAGTACGTC.

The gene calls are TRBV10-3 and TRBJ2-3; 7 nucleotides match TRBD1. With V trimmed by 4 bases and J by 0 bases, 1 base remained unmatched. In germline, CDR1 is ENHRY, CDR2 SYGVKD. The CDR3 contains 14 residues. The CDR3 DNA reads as TGTGCCATCAGTGTAGGGGGCAGCACAGATACGCAGTATTTT. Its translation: CAISVGGSTDTQYF.

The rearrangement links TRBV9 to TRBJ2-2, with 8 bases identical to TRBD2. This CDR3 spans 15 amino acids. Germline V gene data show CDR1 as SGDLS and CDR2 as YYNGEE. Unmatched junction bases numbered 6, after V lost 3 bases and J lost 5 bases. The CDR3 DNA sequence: TGTGCCAGCAGCGGATGGCGGGGGGCTACCGGGGAGCTGTTTTTT. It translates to CASSGWRGATGELFF.

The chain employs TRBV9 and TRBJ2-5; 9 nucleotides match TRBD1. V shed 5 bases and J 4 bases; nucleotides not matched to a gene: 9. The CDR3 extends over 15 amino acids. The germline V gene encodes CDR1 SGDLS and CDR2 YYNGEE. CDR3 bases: TGTGCCAGCAGTCCCGGGACAGGGTATAGAGAGACCCAGTACTTC. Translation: CASSPGTGYRETQYF.

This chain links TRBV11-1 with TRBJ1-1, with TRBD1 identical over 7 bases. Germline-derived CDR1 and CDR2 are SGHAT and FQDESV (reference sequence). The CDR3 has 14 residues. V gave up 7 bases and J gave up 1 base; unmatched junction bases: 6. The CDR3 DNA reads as TGTGCCAGCAACAAGGACAGGAAGAACACTGAAGCTTTCTTT. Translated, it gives CASNKDRKNTEAFF. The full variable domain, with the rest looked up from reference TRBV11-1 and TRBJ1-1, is EAEVAQSPRYKITEKSQAVAFWCDPISGHATLYWYRQILGQGPELLVQFQDESVVDDSQLPKDRFSAERLKGVDSTLKIQPAELGDSAMYLCASNKDRKNTEAFFGQGTRLTVV.

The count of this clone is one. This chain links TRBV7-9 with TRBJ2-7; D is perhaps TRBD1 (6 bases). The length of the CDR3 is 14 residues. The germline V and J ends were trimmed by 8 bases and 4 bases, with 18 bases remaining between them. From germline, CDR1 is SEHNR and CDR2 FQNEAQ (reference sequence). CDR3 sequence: CASGDEQGFYEQYV. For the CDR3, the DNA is TGTGCCAGCGGCGACGAACAGGGTTTTTACGAGCAGTACGTC.

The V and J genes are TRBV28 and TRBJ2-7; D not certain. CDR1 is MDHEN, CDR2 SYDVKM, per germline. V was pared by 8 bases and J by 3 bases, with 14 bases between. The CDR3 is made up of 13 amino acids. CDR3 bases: TGTGCCAGCTTGTACCCTCCCTTCTACGAGCAGTACGTC. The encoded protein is CASLYPPFYEQYV.

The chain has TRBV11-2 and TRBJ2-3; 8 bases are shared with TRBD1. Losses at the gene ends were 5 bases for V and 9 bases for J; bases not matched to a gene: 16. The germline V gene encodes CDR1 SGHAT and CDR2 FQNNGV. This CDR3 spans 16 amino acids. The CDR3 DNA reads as TGTGCCAGCAGCGGACAGGGCCCGGTAAGGGCCGAGACGCAGTATTTT. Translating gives CASSGQGPVRAETQYF. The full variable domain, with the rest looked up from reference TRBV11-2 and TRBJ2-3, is EAGVAQSPRYKIIEKRQSVAFWCNPISGHATLYWYQQILGQGPKLLIQFQNNGVVDDSQLPKDRFSAERLKGVDSTLKIQPAKLEDSAVYLCASSGQGPVRAETQYFGPGTRLTVL.

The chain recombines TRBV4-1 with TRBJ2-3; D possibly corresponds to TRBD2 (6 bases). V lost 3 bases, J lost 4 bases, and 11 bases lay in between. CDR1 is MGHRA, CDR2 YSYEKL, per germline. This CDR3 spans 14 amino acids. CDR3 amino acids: CASSHASAADTQYF. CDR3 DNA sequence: TGCGCCAGCAGCCACGCTAGCGCGGCAGATACGCAGTATTTT.

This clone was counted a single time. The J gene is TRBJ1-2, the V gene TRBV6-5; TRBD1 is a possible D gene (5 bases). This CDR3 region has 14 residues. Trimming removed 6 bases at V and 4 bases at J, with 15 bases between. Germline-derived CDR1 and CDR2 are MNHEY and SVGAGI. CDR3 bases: TGTGCCAGCAGCCTCTCAAAGGGGAGCTATGGCTACACCTTC. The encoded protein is CASSLSKGSYGYTF.

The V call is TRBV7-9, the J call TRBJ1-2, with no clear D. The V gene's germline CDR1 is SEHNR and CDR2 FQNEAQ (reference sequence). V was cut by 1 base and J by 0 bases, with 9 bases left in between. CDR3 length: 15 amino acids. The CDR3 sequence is CASSLDGPTNYGYTF. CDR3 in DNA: TGTGCCAGCAGCTTAGACGGCCCAACTAACTATGGCTACACCTTC.

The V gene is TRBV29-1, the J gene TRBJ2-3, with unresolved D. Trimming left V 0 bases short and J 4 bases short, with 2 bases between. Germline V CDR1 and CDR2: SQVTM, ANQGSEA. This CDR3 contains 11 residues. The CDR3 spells CSVEEADTQYF. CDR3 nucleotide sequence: TGCAGCGTTGAAGAAGCAGATACGCAGTATTTT.

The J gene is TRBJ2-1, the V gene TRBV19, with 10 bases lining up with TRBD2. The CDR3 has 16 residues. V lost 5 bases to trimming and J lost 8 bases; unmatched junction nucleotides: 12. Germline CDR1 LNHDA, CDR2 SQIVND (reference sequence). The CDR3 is CASSPPLAGGYDEQFF. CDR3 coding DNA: TGTGCCAGTAGTCCTCCCTTAGCGGGAGGCTATGATGAGCAGTTCTTC.

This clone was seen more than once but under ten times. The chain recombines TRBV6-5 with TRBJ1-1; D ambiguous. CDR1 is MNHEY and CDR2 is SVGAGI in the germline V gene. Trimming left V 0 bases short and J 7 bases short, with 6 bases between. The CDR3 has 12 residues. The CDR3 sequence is CASSYSTGEAFF. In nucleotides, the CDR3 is TGTGCCAGCAGTTACTCGACGGGTGAAGCTTTCTTT.

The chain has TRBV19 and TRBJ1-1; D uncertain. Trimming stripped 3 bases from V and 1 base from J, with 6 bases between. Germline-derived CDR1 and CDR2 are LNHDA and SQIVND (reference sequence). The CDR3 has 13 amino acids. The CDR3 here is CASSITGNTEAFF. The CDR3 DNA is TGTGCCAGTAGTATCACCGGGAACACTGAAGCTTTCTTT.

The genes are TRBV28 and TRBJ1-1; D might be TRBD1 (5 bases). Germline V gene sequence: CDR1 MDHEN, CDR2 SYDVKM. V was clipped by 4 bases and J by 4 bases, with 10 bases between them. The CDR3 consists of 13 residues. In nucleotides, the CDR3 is TGTGCCAGCAGTTCAGGGAAACCCACTGAAGCTTTCTTT. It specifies CASSSGKPTEAFF.

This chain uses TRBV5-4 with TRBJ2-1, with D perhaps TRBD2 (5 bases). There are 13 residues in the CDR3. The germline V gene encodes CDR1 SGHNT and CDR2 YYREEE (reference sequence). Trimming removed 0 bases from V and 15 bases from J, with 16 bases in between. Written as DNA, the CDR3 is TGTGCCAGCAGCTTGGATCCTAGCCTGCACCGGTTCTTC. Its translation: CASSLDPSLHRFF. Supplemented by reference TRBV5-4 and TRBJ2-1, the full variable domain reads ETGVTQSPTHLIKTRGQQVTLRCSSQSGHNTVSWYQQALGQGPQFIFQYYREEENGRGNFPPRFSGLQFPNYSSELNVNALELDDSALYLCASSLDPSLHRFFGPGTRLTVL.

The chain's CDR3 is CASSFAQGLQNEQFF. The CDR3 bases are TGTGCCAGCAGTTTTGCCCAGGGACTTCAGAATGAGCAGTTCTTC. The chain carries TRBV28 and TRBJ2-1; tentative D call: TRBD2 (6 bases). The CDR3 totals 15 residues. Trimming took off 3 bases at V and 7 bases at J, with 16 bases between the two ends. The germline V gene encodes CDR1 MDHEN and CDR2 SYDVKM.

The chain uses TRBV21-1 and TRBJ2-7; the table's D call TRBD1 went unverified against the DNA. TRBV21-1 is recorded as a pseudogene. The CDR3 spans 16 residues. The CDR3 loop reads CASSKGDRGCSYEQYV. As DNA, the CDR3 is TGTGCCAGCAGCAAAGGGGACAGGGGGTGCTCCTACGAGCAGTACGTC.

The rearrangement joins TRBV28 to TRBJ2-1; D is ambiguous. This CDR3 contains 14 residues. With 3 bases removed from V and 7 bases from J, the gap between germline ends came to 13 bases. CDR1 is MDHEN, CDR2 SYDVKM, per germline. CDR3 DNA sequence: TGTGCCAGCAGTTTTCTGGAACGCAAAAATGAGCAGTTCTTC. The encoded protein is CASSFLERKNEQFF.

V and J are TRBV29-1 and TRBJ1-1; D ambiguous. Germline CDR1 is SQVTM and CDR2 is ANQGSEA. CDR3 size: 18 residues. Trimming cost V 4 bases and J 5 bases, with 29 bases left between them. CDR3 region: CSVVKGYYNYQTGTEAFF. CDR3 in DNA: TGCAGCGTTGTTAAAGGGTATTACAATTATCAAACGGGAACTGAAGCTTTCTTT.

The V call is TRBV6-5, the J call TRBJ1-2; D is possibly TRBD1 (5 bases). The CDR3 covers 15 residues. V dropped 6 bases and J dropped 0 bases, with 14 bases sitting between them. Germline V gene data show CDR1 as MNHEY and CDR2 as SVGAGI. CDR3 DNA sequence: TGTGCCAGCAGAGACAGAGGGAGAACTAACTATGGCTACACCTTC. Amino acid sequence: CASRDRGRTNYGYTF.